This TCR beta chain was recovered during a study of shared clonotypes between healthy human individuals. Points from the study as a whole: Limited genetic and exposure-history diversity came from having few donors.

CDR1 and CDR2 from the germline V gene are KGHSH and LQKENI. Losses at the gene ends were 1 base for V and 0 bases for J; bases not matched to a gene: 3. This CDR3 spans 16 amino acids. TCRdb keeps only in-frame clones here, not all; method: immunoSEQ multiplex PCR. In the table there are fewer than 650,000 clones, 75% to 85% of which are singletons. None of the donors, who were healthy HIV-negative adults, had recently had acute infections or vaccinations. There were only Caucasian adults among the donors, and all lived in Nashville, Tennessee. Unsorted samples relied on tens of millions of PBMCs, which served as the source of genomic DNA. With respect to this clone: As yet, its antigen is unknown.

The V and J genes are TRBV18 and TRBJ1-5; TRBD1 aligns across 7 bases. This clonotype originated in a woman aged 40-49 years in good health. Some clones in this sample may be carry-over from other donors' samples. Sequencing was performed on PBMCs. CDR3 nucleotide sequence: TGTGCCAGCTCACCACAAGGGACAGATAGCAATCAGCCCCAGCATTTT. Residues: CASSPQGTDSNQPQHF.